Listed here are 27 T cell receptor beta chains from one sample, sequenced in a study of T cell repertoires in cytomegalovirus infection. These receptors' targets are unknown. TCRdb recomputed calls from the reads with MiXCR, one row per CDR3 protein. Of about 920,000 distinct CDR3 sequences in the sample, around 30% were seen once. Sequencing used cultured CD8+ T cells from PBMCs, obtained from culture after CMV antigen stimulation. These receptors all stem from a human donor in good health (CMV status not recorded). Some clones in this sample may be carry-over from other donors' samples.

Only one count was recorded for this clonotype. The gene calls are TRBV9 and TRBJ1-1, with D perhaps TRBD1 (6 bases). CDR3 length: 11 amino acids. The V and J ends lost 5 bases and 10 bases respectively, with 12 bases between them. CDR1 is SGDLS and CDR2 is YYNGEE in the germline V gene. CDR3 region: CASSGRGGAFF. For the CDR3, the DNA is TGTGCCAGCAGTGGCAGGGGAGGAGCTTTCTTT.

J is TRBJ2-7 and V is TRBV6-1; the match to TRBD1 covers 9 bases. The trim removed 6 bases at V and 4 bases at J, leaving 4 bases unmatched. This CDR3 contains 13 residues. Germline V gives CDR1 MNHNS, CDR2 SASEGT. The chain's CDR3 is CASRGQGPYEQYV. As DNA, the CDR3 is TGTGCCAGCAGGGGACAGGGACCTTACGAGCAGTACGTC.

The sample holds a few counts of this clonotype. The CDR3 nucleotides are TGTGCCAGCAGTGGACAGGGGGCGAGGACCGGGGAGCTGTTTTTT. The encoded protein is CASSGQGARTGELFF. The rearrangement links TRBV6-5 to TRBJ2-2; 11 bases align to TRBD1. CDR3 size: 15 residues. J was trimmed by 5 bases and V by 5 bases; bases with no gene match: 4. Germline CDR1 is MNHEY and CDR2 is SVGAGI.

As to this clonotype: One base away lies a much larger clone, so this may be a sequencing read error. The chain employs TRBV7-6 and TRBJ1-1; D is ambiguous. Germline assignment: CDR1 SGHVS and CDR2 FNYEAQ. V was pared by 1 base and J by 9 bases, with 12 bases between. The CDR3 length is 13 residues. The CDR3 DNA follows: TGTGCCAGCAGCTTAGAAGGCCCCCTTAAAGCTTTCTTT. This encodes CASSLEGPLKAFF.

This clonotype has just a few counts. The chain has TRBV3-1 and TRBJ2-5, with 8 nucleotides matching TRBD1. Germline V gene lookup returns CDR1 LGHDT and CDR2 YNNKEL (reference sequence). The CDR3 extends over 17 amino acids. V was pared by 0 bases and J by 2 bases, with 8 bases of the junction left unmatched. The CDR3 region is CASSQEFPDRVQETQYF. CDR3 coding DNA: TGTGCCAGCAGCCAAGAATTCCCGGACAGGGTGCAAGAGACCCAGTACTTC.

This clonotype was detected only a few times. The chain is built from TRBV9 and TRBJ2-1; tentatively, D is TRBD1 (6 bases). Per the germline V gene, CDR1 is SGDLS and CDR2 is YYNGEE. Trimming removed 5 bases from V and 7 bases from J, with 13 bases in between. The CDR3 is 13 amino acids. The CDR3 bases are TGTGCCAGCAGAGGGGAGAGGGGGAATGAGCAGTTCTTC. This sequence encodes CASRGERGNEQFF.

In this sample, this clonotype turned up a few times. This rearrangement joins TRBV4-1 to TRBJ2-1; the match to TRBD2 covers 9 bases. CDR1 and CDR2 (germline): MGHRA, YSYEKL. Trimming at V came to 4 bases and at J to 6 bases, leaving 4 bases not matched to a gene. This CDR3 contains 14 residues. CDR3 sequence reads: CASSLPGLANEQFF. In DNA form, the CDR3 reads TGCGCCAGCAGCCTCCCGGGACTAGCCAATGAGCAGTTCTTC.

This clonotype occurred many times. This sequence joins TRBV6-1 and TRBJ2-7, with 7 positions matching TRBD1. The V gene's germline CDR1 is MNHNS and CDR2 SASEGT. V was pared by 5 bases and J by 9 bases, with 19 bases of the junction left unmatched. The CDR3 length is 16 residues. CDR3 in amino acids: CASSKLEREGGSVQYF. CDR3 DNA: TGTGCCAGCAGTAAGCTTGAACGCGAAGGGGGCTCGGTGCAGTACTTC.

In its sample, this clonotype was seen a few times. V gene TRBV7-9 combines with J gene TRBJ1-5; tentative D call: TRBD1 (6 bases). This CDR3 contains 12 residues. V gave up 5 bases and J gave up 7 bases, with 9 bases separating them. Per the germline V gene, CDR1 is SEHNR and CDR2 is FQNEAQ (reference sequence). The CDR3 region is CASSNQGQPQHF. The CDR3 bases are TGTGCCAGCAGCAATCAGGGGCAGCCCCAGCATTTT.

This clonotype occurred a few times. This chain uses TRBV27 with TRBJ1-1, with D possibly matching TRBD1 (5 bases). Trimming removed 6 bases at V and 7 bases at J, with 12 bases between. In germline, CDR1 is MNHEY, CDR2 SMNVEV (reference sequence). The CDR3 contains 12 residues. The CDR3 here is CASRRGRLEAFF. The DNA for the CDR3 is TGTGCCAGCAGAAGGGGACGGCTTGAAGCTTTCTTT.

Details on this clonotype: This likely comes from a read error, as the CDR3 has no conserved phenylalanine or tryptophan at its end. V is TRBV27 and J is TRBJ1-6, with D perhaps TRBD1 (6 bases). Between the trimmed V and J ends, which lost 6 bases and 9 bases, there was a span of 15 bases. CDR1 and CDR2 (germline): MNHEY, SMNVEV (reference sequence). This CDR3 region has 14 residues. The CDR3, as DNA: TGTGCCAGCAGGGGGGGAGGGGGAGTTTCACCCCTCCACGTT. Its protein product is CASRGGGGVSPLHV.

This sequence joins TRBV11-3 and TRBJ2-1; TRBD1 might be the D (5 bases). CDR3 length: 17 residues. The germline gives CDR1 SGHNT, CDR2 YENEEA. V was cut by 0 bases and J by 4 bases, with 16 bases left in between. As DNA, the CDR3 is TGTGCCAGCAGCTTAGATTCAGAGACAGAGCCGTACAATGAGCAGTTCTTC. Residues: CASSLDSETEPYNEQFF.

The chain employs TRBV15 and TRBJ2-3; 8 bases agree with TRBD2. V gave up 0 bases and J gave up 2 bases; unmatched junction bases: 7. CDR3 size: 17 residues. Per the germline V gene, CDR1 is LNHNV and CDR2 is YYDKDF (reference sequence). The CDR3 region has the DNA TGTGCCACCAGCAGAGAAGTTAGCGGGGCCCCCACAGATACGCAGTATTTT. Translating it yields CATSREVSGAPTDTQYF.

The CDR3 sequence: CASKRDRGGSPLHF. The CDR3 DNA is TGTGCCAGTAAGAGGGACAGGGGAGGGTCACCCCTCCACTTT. The V gene is TRBV19, the J gene TRBJ1-6; 10 nucleotides align to TRBD1. The CDR3 length is 14 residues. Germline CDR1 is LNHDA and CDR2 is SQIVND (reference sequence). The J segment lost 10 bases and the V segment lost 7 bases, leaving 7 bases of the junction unmatched.

The chain links TRBV3-1 to TRBJ2-5; D is possibly TRBD1 or TRBD2 (7 bases each). V lost 4 bases to trimming and J lost 4 bases, with 19 bases between them. Germline CDR1 LGHDT, CDR2 YNNKEL (reference sequence). The CDR3 sequence is 16 residues long. The CDR3 here is CASSPILTGRGETQYF. The CDR3 coding sequence is TGTGCCAGCAGCCCCATCCTGACAGGGAGGGGAGAGACCCAGTACTTC.

This clonotype was observed a handful of times. The chain recombines TRBV3-1 with TRBJ2-7, with D hard to call. This CDR3 is 13 amino acids long. Germline V gene data show CDR1 as LGHDT and CDR2 as YNNKEL (reference sequence). Trimming shortened V by 0 bases and J by 4 bases, and 7 bases separated the two germline ends. The CDR3 nucleotides are TGTGCCAGCAGCCAAGATTTCGGGTACGAGCAGTACTTC. It encodes CASSQDFGYEQYF.

This clonotype occurred a few times. The CDR3 nucleotides are TGTGCCAGCAGTTACGAACGGCCCAGCACAGATACGCAGTATTTT. It codes for CASSYERPSTDTQYF. The gene calls are TRBV6-6 and TRBJ2-3; unclear D gene. V lost 2 bases and J lost 0, with 9 bases in between. CDR1 and CDR2 (germline): MNHNY, SVGAGI (reference sequence). The CDR3 is 15 amino acids.

This clonotype was recorded only once. Germline is not matched at one junction end, which may reflect a read error. The chain's CDR3 is CSAPVPGLAGSRVHNEQSF. The CDR3 coding sequence is TGCAGTGCGCCTGTTCCGGGACTAGCGGGGAGTAGGGTCCACAATGAGCAGTCCTTC. The genes are TRBV20-1 and TRBJ2-1; TRBD2 matches 13 bases. From germline, CDR1 is DFQATT and CDR2 SNEGSKA (reference sequence). This CDR3 is built from 19 residues.

Of note for this clonotype: At one of its ends the junction is not consistent with the germline gene, which may arise from a read error. CDR3 coding DNA: TGCAGTGCTCCCGAGGGGGACAGGAGATACAATGAGCAGTTGTTC. It specifies CSAPEGDRRYNEQLF. The chain couples TRBV20-1 to TRBJ2-1, with 8 bases fitting TRBD1. This CDR3 has 15 residues. Germline assignment: CDR1 DFQATT and CDR2 SNEGSKA (reference sequence).

This clonotype came up many times. This chain joins TRBV6-1 and TRBJ2-1, with 11 bases lining up with TRBD2. Unmatched junction bases numbered 22, after V lost 11 bases and J lost 4 bases. CDR1 is MNHNS and CDR2 is SASEGT in the germline V gene. CDR3 length: 19 residues. The CDR3 coding sequence is TGTGCCGGGCTCGGGAAGACTAGCGGGGTGCCTGTTCCTTACAATGAGCAGTTCTTC. Residues: CAGLGKTSGVPVPYNEQFF.

J is TRBJ2-2 and V is TRBV12-3 or TRBV12-4; 16 nucleotides match TRBD2. Trimming cost V 6 bases and J 6 bases; bases outside gene matches: 4. This CDR3 is built from 16 residues. CDR3 sequence reads: CASRGLAGGVAGELFF. DNA of the CDR3: TGTGCCAGCAGGGGACTAGCGGGGGGGGTCGCCGGGGAGCTGTTTTTT.

This chain links TRBV6-5 with TRBJ2-7, with D tentatively TRBD1 or TRBD2 (5 bases each). The CDR3 consists of 14 residues. Deletions cut 7 bases from V and 4 bases from J, with 17 bases between. Germline V lookup: CDR1 MNHEY, CDR2 SVGAGI. The CDR3 spells CASIHRDGPYEQYF. Here the CDR3 DNA reads TGTGCCAGCATTCATCGGGACGGACCATACGAGCAGTACTTC.

This chain joins TRBV7-2 and TRBJ2-7; D possibly corresponds to TRBD2 (5 bases). Trimming left V 3 bases short and J 7 bases short, with 19 bases between. Germline CDR1 is SGHTA and CDR2 is FQGNSA. This CDR3 comprises 15 residues. In DNA form, the CDR3 reads TGTGCCAGCAGCTTGGAACCTAGCTACGGGTTTGAGCAGTACGTC. It yields the protein CASSLEPSYGFEQYV.

This clonotype was picked up a small number of times. The chain couples TRBV6-6 to TRBJ2-7, with D possibly being TRBD1 or TRBD2 (5 bases each). Germline CDR1 reads MNHNY; CDR2 reads SVGAGI (reference sequence). Trimming left V 2 bases short and J 0 bases short, with 11 bases between. This CDR3 has 15 residues. The CDR3 coding sequence is TGTGCCAGCAGTTACATATGGGGGAGCTCCTACGAGCAGTACTTC. Its protein is CASSYIWGSSYEQYF.

The V and J genes are TRBV6-2 or TRBV6-3 and TRBJ2-7; 9 positions match TRBD1. Germline trimming cut 2 bases from V and 2 bases from J; bases unmatched to any gene: 7. The CDR3 contains 16 residues. Germline V lookup: CDR1 MNHEY, CDR2 SVGEGT. In DNA, the CDR3 is TGTGCCAGCAGTTACCCCGCCACAGGGGGCCCCTACGAGCAGTACGTC. This translates into CASSYPATGGPYEQYV.

This clonotype was counted at least ten times. This rearrangement joins TRBV7-2 to TRBJ1-1; no firm D call. Trimming shortened V by 4 bases and J by 7 bases, and 19 bases separated the two germline ends. The germline V gene has CDR1 SGHTA and CDR2 FQGNSA. The CDR3 spans 15 residues. The CDR3 is CASSYAGGGGLEAFF. CDR3 sequence (DNA): TGTGCCAGCAGCTATGCGGGCGGAGGTGGACTTGAAGCTTTCTTT. Full variable domain (remainder filled in from reference TRBV7-2 and TRBJ1-1): GAGVSQSPSNKVTEKGKDVELRCDPISGHTALYWYRQSLGQGLEFLIYFQGNSAPDKSGLPSDRFSAERTGGSVSTLTIQRTQQEDSAVYLCASSYAGGGGLEAFFGQGTRLTVV.

This clonotype has just a few counts. The chain uses TRBV19 and TRBJ1-2, with D perhaps TRBD1 (6 bases). CDR1 LNHDA and CDR2 SQIVND come from the germline V gene (reference sequence). The CDR3 sequence is 12 residues long. V dropped 9 bases and J dropped 4 bases, with 12 bases sitting between them. This chain's CDR3 is CASYGQIYGYTF. The DNA of the CDR3 is TGTGCCAGCTATGGACAGATCTATGGCTACACCTTC.